The 27 T cell receptor beta chains reported below all come from one sample, sequenced in a study of T cells after yellow fever vaccination. TCRdb re-derived calls from the 5' RACE reads in MiXCR, one entry per CDR3 protein. The sample has approximately 74,000 distinct CDR3 sequences, 5% to 6.5% seen once. This sample comprised CD4+ T cells sorted from PBMCs, obtained less than 16 days after the first yellow fever vaccination. Receptors were obtained from a young man who received the YFV17D yellow fever vaccine.

This clonotype was seen at least ten times. The chain couples TRBV5-1 to TRBJ2-5, with unresolved D. This CDR3 has 14 residues. V shed 0 bases and J shed 2 bases, with 8 bases lying between them. Germline V gives CDR1 SGHRS, CDR2 YFSETQ. The CDR3, as DNA: TGCGCCAGCAGCTTGGCCTTACGGCAAGAGACCCAGTACTTC. Its protein product is CASSLALRQETQYF.

This clonotype has at least ten counts. This chain connects TRBV5-1 to TRBJ2-5; D call uncertain. This CDR3 is built from 12 residues. Germline V gene sequence: CDR1 SGHRS, CDR2 YFSETQ. The V end was cut by 0 bases, the J end by 2 bases, with 2 bases between. CDR3 DNA: TGCGCCAGCAGCTTGGAGCAAGAGACCCAGTACTTC. Amino acid sequence: CASSLEQETQYF.

This clonotype was observed many times. The V call is TRBV9, the J call TRBJ2-3; D is possibly TRBD2 (5 bases). This CDR3 region has 12 residues. In germline, CDR1 is SGDLS, CDR2 YYNGEE. V lost 8 bases, J lost 2 bases, and 9 bases lay in between. CDR3 sequence reads: CASRGFTDTQYF. The CDR3 region has the DNA TGTGCCAGTCGGGGTTTCACAGATACGCAGTATTTT.

Details on this clonotype: Since a much larger clone is just one base distant, this may be a read error. The chain couples TRBV5-4 to TRBJ2-1; the match to TRBD1 covers 8 bases. V lost 4 bases, J lost 9 bases, and 9 bases stayed unmatched. The CDR3 is made up of 14 amino acids. CDR1 is SGHNT and CDR2 is YYREEE in the germline V gene (reference sequence). The CDR3 DNA reads as TGTGCCAGCAGCCTGGACAGGGCAAGTCGTGAGCAGTTCTTC. Translated: CASSLDRASREQFF.

The rearrangement uses TRBV7-9 and TRBJ1-2, with D perhaps matching TRBD1 (5 bases). V lost 5 bases and J lost 3, with 16 bases in between. The germline gives CDR1 SEHNR, CDR2 FQNEAQ (reference sequence). The CDR3 spans 15 residues. The CDR3 loop reads CASSAGWGDDYGYTF. In nucleotides, the CDR3 is TGTGCCAGCAGCGCCGGATGGGGGGACGACTATGGCTACACCTTC.

This clonotype was found many times. The V gene is TRBV18, the J gene TRBJ2-7; tentatively, D is TRBD1 (5 bases). Trimming removed 5 bases from V and 4 bases from J, with 15 bases in between. This CDR3 has 14 amino acids. Germline V lookup: CDR1 KGHSH, CDR2 LQKENI. CDR3 loop: CASSSREGGYEQYV. CDR3 in DNA: TGTGCCAGCTCAAGCAGGGAAGGCGGATACGAGCAGTACGTC.

This clonotype was observed at least ten times. V gene TRBV5-6 combines with J gene TRBJ1-2, with a possible D match to TRBD1 (5 bases). Germline V lookup: CDR1 SGHDT, CDR2 YYEEEE. Trimming took 0 bases from V and 4 from J, leaving 10 bases between them. The CDR3 is 14 amino acids. CDR3 nucleotides: TGTGCCAGCAGCTTGGCAAGGACATCCTATGGCTACACCTTC. Protein sequence: CASSLARTSYGYTF.

This clonotype was detected ten times or more. This sequence joins TRBV5-4 and TRBJ2-3; 13 nucleotides line up with TRBD2. Germline V gives CDR1 SGHNT, CDR2 YYREEE (reference sequence). V was clipped by 4 bases and J by 3 bases; unmatched bases: 8. The CDR3 has 17 residues. Here the CDR3 reads CASSAGTSGVRTDTQYF. As DNA, the CDR3 is TGTGCCAGCAGCGCCGGGACTAGCGGGGTGAGGACAGATACGCAGTATTTT.

This clonotype has ten or more counts. The rearrangement joins TRBV12-3 or TRBV12-4 to TRBJ1-5; possible D gene TRBD1, 5 bases. V lost 5 bases, J lost 1 base, and 12 bases lay in between. CDR3 length: 15 amino acids. This CDR3 reads CASSVGELSNQPQHF. The CDR3 DNA follows: TGTGCCAGCAGTGTAGGGGAATTGAGCAATCAGCCCCAGCATTTT.

This clonotype was seen ten or more times. This chain joins TRBV5-4 and TRBJ2-2; TRBD1 might be the D (6 bases). Trimming removed 5 bases from V and 4 bases from J, with 18 bases in between. Looked up from germline, CDR1 is SGHNT and CDR2 is YYREEE (reference sequence). The CDR3 is 16 amino acids. CDR3 in amino acids: CASSRTGSGITGELFF. In DNA, the CDR3 is TGTGCCAGCAGTCGTACAGGGTCGGGAATCACCGGGGAGCTGTTTTTT.

This clonotype has ten or more counts. The V gene is TRBV11-2, the J gene TRBJ2-1; TRBD2 matches 13 bases. V trimming: 3 bases; J trimming: 2 bases; junction bases outside the gene matches: 10. This CDR3 contains 19 residues. The germline V gene has CDR1 SGHAT and CDR2 FQNNGV. For the CDR3, the DNA is TGTGCCAGCAGCTTTTACCGACTAGCGGGGGGCCAGACCTACAATGAGCAGTTCTTC. This encodes CASSFYRLAGGQTYNEQFF. Complete variable domain (other parts from reference TRBV11-2 and TRBJ2-1): EAGVAQSPRYKIIEKRQSVAFWCNPISGHATLYWYQQILGQGPKLLIQFQNNGVVDDSQLPKDRFSAERLKGVDSTLKIQPAKLEDSAVYLCASSFYRLAGGQTYNEQFFGPGTRLTVL.

In its sample, this clonotype was seen many times. This chain joins TRBV7-9 and TRBJ1-1; possibly TRBD1 for D (6 bases). The V gene's germline CDR1 is SEHNR and CDR2 FQNEAQ (reference sequence). V dropped 0 bases and J dropped 6 bases, with 14 bases sitting between them. There are 15 residues in the CDR3. CDR3 bases: TGTGCCAGCAGCTTAGCGCGCGCAGGGGTGGCTGAAGCTTTCTTT. Its protein product is CASSLARAGVAEAFF.

This clonotype was recorded many times. The chain uses TRBV6-2 or TRBV6-3 and TRBJ2-7, with 7 bases that match TRBD2. The CDR3 is made up of 16 amino acids. V lost 0 bases and J lost 2; bases outside the gene matches: 7. Germline V gene sequence: CDR1 MNHEY, CDR2 SVGEGT. CDR3 residues: CASSYSIQRGAYEQYF. DNA of the CDR3: TGTGCCAGCAGTTACTCGATCCAGCGGGGAGCCTACGAGCAGTACTTC.

This clonotype was recorded at least ten times. This chain connects TRBV20-1 to TRBJ2-1; TRBD2 matches at 12 bases. CDR1 is DFQATT and CDR2 is SNEGSKA in the germline V gene (reference sequence). Losses at the gene ends were 4 bases for V and 6 bases for J; bases not matched to a gene: 7. The CDR3 runs 15 residues. CDR3 nucleotides: TGCAGTGCTAAAAGACTAGCGGGGGATCTCAATGAGCAGTTCTTC. Amino acid sequence: CSAKRLAGDLNEQFF.

This clonotype has ten or more counts. The V and J genes are TRBV27 and TRBJ2-6, with TRBD1 identical over 7 bases. This CDR3 has 14 residues. The germline V gene has CDR1 MNHEY and CDR2 SMNVEV (reference sequence). With 5 bases clipped from V and 2 bases from J, the junction kept 0 bases outside the gene matches. CDR3 bases: TGTGCCAGCAGTGACAGGGCTGGGGCCAACGTCCTGACTTTC. This codes for CASSDRAGANVLTF.

A word on this clonotype: This may arise from a read error, as a much more abundant clone is one base away. DNA for the CDR3: TGTGCCAGCAGCCCGCGACAGGGTTCTAATTCACCCCTCCACTTT. This sequence encodes CASSPRQGSNSPLHF. The chain links TRBV6-1 to TRBJ1-6; TRBD1 agrees at 7 bases. Germline CDR1 is MNHNS and CDR2 is SASEGT. V lost 6 bases to trimming and J lost 6 bases; unmatched junction nucleotides: 8. The CDR3 is made up of 15 amino acids.

Many counts were recorded for this clonotype. V is TRBV12-3 or TRBV12-4 and J is TRBJ1-1, with 7 bases identical to TRBD1. V lost 6 bases to trimming and J lost 4 bases; unmatched junction nucleotides: 8. The CDR3 contains 14 residues. The CDR3 spells CASRYWTGGTEAFF. The CDR3 DNA is TGTGCCAGCAGGTATTGGACAGGCGGCACTGAAGCTTTCTTT.

This clonotype was found many times. The chain links TRBV28 to TRBJ2-5; D perhaps matches TRBD1 (7 bases). From germline, CDR1 is MDHEN and CDR2 SYDVKM. This CDR3 region has 14 residues. V was clipped by 6 bases and J by 4 bases, with 15 bases between them. CDR3 region: CASRLAQGPETQYF. For the CDR3, the DNA is TGTGCCAGCAGACTAGCACAGGGGCCAGAGACCCAGTACTTC.

This clonotype was recorded at least ten times. The rearrangement joins TRBV4-3 to TRBJ1-2, with a possible D match to TRBD1 (5 bases). Between the trimmed V and J ends, which lost 0 bases and 9 bases, there was a span of 20 bases. The V gene's germline CDR1 is LGHNA and CDR2 YSLEER. The CDR3 loop spans 16 amino acids. For the CDR3, the DNA is TGCGCCAGCAGCCAAGAAGGGGCAGGGAGCGTCAAAAGCTACACCTTC. Amino acid sequence: CASSQEGAGSVKSYTF.

As to this clonotype: Just one base apart from a much larger clone, this may be a read error. The chain joins TRBV25-1 to TRBJ2-2, with D possibly matching TRBD2 (7 bases). CDR3 length: 15 amino acids. Between the trimmed V and J ends, which lost 3 bases and 5 bases, there was a span of 13 bases. Germline V lookup: CDR1 MGHDK, CDR2 SYGVNS. CDR3 bases: TGTGCCAGCAGTGAGTCGGGGGGCCGAACCGGGGAGCTGTTTTTT. Amino acids: CASSESGGRTGELFF.

Many counts were recorded for this clonotype. J is TRBJ2-7 and V is TRBV7-9, with 8 bases lining up with TRBD1. Germline CDR1 is SEHNR and CDR2 is FQNEAQ (reference sequence). The CDR3 loop spans 14 amino acids. The V and J ends lost 3 bases and 6 bases, in that order; junction bases with no gene match: 7. CDR3 in DNA: TGTGCCAGCAGCTTGGACAGGGCGTCCGTCGAGCAGTACGTC. Translating it yields CASSLDRASVEQYV.

Ten or more counts support this clonotype. V and J are TRBV7-9 and TRBJ1-1; D gene uncertain. The length of the CDR3 is 14 residues. Germline assignment: CDR1 SEHNR and CDR2 FQNEAQ (reference sequence). Trimming took 3 bases from V and 5 from J, leaving 13 bases between them. The CDR3, as DNA: TGTGCCAGCAGCTTCAAGGACCAGTGGACTGAAGCTTTCTTT. Translated, it gives CASSFKDQWTEAFF.

This clonotype was counted many times. The J gene is TRBJ2-7, the V gene TRBV7-2; 7 positions agree with TRBD1. The CDR3 is 13 residues long. Germline V gene sequence: CDR1 SGHTA, CDR2 FQGNSA. J was trimmed by 6 bases and V by 4 bases; bases with no gene match: 6. The CDR3 sequence: CASSSRQGGEQYF. CDR3 coding DNA: TGTGCCAGCAGCTCCCGACAGGGCGGCGAGCAGTACTTC.

Notes on this clonotype: A single base separates this from a much larger clone, so it may be a read error. V is TRBV12-3 or TRBV12-4 and J is TRBJ1-3; weak D call: TRBD1 (5 bases). This CDR3 is built from 15 residues. This CDR3 is CASSWGGPRGNTMYF. CDR3 in DNA: TGTGCCAGCAGTTGGGGGGGACCCCGAGGAAACACCATGTATTTT.

In this sample, this clonotype turned up many times. The rearrangement links TRBV28 to TRBJ2-7, with TRBD2 matching 7 bases. CDR1 and CDR2 from the germline V gene are MDHEN and SYDVKM. CDR3 length: 17 residues. The trim removed 7 bases at V and 0 bases at J, leaving 15 bases unmatched. The CDR3 nucleotides read TGTGCCAGCACCGACGGACCGGGAGGTAGGGTCTCCTACGAGCAGTACGTC. This codes for CASTDGPGGRVSYEQYV.

This clonotype was found a few times. The chain carries TRBV5-4 and TRBJ1-1; no firm D call. The CDR3 is 12 residues long. Looked up from germline, CDR1 is SGHNT and CDR2 is YYREEE (reference sequence). The V end was cut by 7 bases, the J end by 7 bases, with 14 bases between. CDR3 sequence: CASGEELREAFF. Written as DNA, the CDR3 is TGTGCCAGCGGTGAGGAATTACGTGAAGCTTTCTTT.

This clonotype has more than one count but fewer than ten. The J gene is TRBJ2-1, the V gene TRBV5-4, with 10 bases identical to TRBD2. Germline V gene lookup returns CDR1 SGHNT and CDR2 YYREEE (reference sequence). This CDR3 has 14 amino acids. V lost 5 bases to trimming and J lost 7 bases; unmatched junction nucleotides: 6. CDR3 nucleotide sequence: TGTGCCAGCAGAGCGGGGGGGCGGGGGAATGAGCAGTTCTTC. Its protein is CASRAGGRGNEQFF.